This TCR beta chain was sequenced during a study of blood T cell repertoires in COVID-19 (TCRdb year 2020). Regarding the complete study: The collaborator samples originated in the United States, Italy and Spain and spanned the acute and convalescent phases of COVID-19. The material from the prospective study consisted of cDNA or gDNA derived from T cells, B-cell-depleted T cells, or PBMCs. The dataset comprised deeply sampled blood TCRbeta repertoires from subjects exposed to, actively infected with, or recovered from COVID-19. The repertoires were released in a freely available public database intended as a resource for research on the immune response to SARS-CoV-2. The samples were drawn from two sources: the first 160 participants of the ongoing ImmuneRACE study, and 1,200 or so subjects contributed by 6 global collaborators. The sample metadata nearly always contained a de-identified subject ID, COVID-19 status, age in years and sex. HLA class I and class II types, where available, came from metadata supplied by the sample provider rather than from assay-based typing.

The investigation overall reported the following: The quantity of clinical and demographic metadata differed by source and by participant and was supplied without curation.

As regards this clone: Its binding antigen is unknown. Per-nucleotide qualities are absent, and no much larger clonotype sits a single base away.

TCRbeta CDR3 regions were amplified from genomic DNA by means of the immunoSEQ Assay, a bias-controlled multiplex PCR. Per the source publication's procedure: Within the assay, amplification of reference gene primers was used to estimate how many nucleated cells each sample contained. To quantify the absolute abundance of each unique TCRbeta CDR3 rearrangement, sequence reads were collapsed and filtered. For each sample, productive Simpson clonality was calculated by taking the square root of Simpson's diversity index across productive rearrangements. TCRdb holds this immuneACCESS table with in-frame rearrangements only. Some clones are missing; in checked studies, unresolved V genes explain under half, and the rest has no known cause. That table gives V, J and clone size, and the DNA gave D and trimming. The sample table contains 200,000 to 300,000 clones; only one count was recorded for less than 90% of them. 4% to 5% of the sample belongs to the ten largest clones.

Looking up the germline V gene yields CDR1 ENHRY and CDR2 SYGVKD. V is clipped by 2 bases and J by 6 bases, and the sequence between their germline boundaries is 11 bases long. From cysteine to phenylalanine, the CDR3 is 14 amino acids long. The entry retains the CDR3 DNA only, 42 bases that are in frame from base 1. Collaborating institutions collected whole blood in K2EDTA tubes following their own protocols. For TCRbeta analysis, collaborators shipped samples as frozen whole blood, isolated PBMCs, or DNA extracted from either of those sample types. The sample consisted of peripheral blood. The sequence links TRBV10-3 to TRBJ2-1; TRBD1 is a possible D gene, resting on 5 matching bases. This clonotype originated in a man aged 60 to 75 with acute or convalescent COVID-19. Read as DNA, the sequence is TGTGCCATCAGTGAGAGAAACAGGCCCAATGAGCAGTTCTTC. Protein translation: CAISERNRPNEQFF.